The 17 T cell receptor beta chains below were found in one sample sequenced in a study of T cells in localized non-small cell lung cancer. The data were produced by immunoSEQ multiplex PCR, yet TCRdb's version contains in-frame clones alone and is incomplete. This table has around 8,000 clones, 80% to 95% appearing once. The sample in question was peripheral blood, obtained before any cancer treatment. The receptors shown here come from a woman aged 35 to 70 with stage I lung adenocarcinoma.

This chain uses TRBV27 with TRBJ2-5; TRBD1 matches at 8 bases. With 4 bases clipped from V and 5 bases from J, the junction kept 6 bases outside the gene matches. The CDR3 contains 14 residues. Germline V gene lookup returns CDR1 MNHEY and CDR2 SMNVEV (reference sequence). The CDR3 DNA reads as TGTGCCAGCAGTTCGGGACAGGCGTTGGAGACCCAGTACTTC. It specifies CASSSGQALETQYF.

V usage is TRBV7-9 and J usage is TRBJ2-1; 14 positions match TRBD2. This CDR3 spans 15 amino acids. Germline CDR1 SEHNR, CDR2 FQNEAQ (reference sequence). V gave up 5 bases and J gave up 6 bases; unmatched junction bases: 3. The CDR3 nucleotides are TGTGCCAGCAGCCTGACTAGCGGGAGGGCCAATGAGCAGTTCTTC. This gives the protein CASSLTSGRANEQFF.

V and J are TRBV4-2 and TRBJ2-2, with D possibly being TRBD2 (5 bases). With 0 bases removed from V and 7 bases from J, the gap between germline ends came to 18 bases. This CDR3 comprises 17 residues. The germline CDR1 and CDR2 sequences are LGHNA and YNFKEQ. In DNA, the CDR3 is TGTGCCAGCAGCCAAGAGCCGGACTCTTACACGGTCGGGGAGCTGTTTTTT. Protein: CASSQEPDSYTVGELFF.

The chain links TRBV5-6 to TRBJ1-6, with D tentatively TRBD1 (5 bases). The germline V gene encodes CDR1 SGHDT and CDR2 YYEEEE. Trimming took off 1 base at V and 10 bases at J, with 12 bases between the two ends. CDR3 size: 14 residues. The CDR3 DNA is TGTGCCAGCAGCTTGCAGGGAATGGTCTCACCCCTCCACTTT. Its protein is CASSLQGMVSPLHF. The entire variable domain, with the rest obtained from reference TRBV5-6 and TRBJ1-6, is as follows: DAGVTQSPTHLIKTRGQQVTLRCSPKSGHDTVSWYQQALGQGPQFIFQYYEEEERQRGNFPDRFSGHQFPNYSSELNVNALLLGDSALYLCASSLQGMVSPLHFGNGTRLTVT.

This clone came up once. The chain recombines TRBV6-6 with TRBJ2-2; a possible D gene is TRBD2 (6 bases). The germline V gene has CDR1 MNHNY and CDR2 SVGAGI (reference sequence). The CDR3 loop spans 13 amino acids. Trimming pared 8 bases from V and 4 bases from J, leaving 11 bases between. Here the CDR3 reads CASGRLGTGELFF. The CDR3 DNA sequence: TGTGCCAGCGGGAGGTTGGGCACCGGGGAGCTGTTTTTT.

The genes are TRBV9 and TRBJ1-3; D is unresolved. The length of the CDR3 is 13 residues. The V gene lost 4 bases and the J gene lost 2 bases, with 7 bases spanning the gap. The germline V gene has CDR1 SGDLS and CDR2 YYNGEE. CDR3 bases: TGTGCCAGCAGCACGGAACCTGGAAACACCATATATTTT. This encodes CASSTEPGNTIYF.

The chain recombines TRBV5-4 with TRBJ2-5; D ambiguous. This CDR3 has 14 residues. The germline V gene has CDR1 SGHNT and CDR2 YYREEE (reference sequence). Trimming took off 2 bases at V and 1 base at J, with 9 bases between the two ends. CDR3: CASSFGLLQETQYF. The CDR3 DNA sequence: TGTGCCAGCAGCTTCGGCCTCCTCCAAGAGACCCAGTACTTC. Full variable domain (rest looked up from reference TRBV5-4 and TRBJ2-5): ETGVTQSPTHLIKTRGQQVTLRCSSQSGHNTVSWYQQALGQGPQFIFQYYREEENGRGNFPPRFSGLQFPNYSSELNVNALELDDSALYLCASSFGLLQETQYFGPGTRLLVL.

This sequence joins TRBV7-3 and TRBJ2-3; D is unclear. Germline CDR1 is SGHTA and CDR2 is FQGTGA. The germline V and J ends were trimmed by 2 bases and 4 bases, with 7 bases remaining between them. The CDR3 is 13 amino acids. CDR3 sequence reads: CASSLGPADTQYF. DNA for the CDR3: TGTGCCAGCAGCTTAGGACCTGCAGATACGCAGTATTTT.

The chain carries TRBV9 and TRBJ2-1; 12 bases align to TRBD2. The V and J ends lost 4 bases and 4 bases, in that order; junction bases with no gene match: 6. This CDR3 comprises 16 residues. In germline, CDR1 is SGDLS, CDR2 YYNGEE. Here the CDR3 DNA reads TGTGCCAGCAGCCCAACTGGGACTAGCGGGTACAATGAGCAGTTCTTC. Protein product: CASSPTGTSGYNEQFF. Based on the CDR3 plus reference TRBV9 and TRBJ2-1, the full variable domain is DSGVTQTPKHLITATGQRVTLRCSPRSGDLSVYWYQQSLDQGLQFLIQYYNGEERAKGNILERFSAQQFPDLHSELNLSSLELGDSALYFCASSPTGTSGYNEQFFGPGTRLTVL.

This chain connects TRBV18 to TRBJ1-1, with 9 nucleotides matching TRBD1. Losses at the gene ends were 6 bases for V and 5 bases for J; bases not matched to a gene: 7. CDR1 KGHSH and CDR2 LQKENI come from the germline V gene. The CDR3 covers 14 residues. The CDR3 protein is CASSPSTGGTEAFF. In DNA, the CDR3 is TGTGCCAGCTCGCCTTCGACAGGGGGGACTGAAGCTTTCTTT.

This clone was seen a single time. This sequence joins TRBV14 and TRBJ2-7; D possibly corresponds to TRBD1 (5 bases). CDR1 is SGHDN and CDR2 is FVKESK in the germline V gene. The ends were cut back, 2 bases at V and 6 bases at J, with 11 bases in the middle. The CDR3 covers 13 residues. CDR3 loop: CASSQKGLSEQYF. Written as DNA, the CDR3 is TGTGCCAGCAGCCAAAAGGGGCTAAGCGAGCAGTACTTC. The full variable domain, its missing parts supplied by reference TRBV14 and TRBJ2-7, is EAGVTQFPSHSVIEKGQTVTLRCDPISGHDNLYWYRRVMGKEIKFLLHFVKESKQDESGMPNNRFLAERTGGTYSTLKVQPAELEDSGVYFCASSQKGLSEQYFGPGTRLTVT.

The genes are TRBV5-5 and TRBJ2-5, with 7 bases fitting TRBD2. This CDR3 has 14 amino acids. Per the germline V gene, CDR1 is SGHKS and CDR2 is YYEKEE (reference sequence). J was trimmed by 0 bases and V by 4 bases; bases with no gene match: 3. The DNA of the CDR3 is TGTGCCAGCAGCCAACTAGCGAACCAAGAGACCCAGTACTTC. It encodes CASSQLANQETQYF.

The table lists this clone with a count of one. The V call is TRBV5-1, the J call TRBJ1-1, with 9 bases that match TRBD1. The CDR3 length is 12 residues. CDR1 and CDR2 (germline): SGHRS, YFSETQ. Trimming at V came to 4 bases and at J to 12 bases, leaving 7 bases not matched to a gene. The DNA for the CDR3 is TGCGCCAGCAGCGCCGCGGGACAGGGTACTTTCTTT. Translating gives CASSAAGQGTFF. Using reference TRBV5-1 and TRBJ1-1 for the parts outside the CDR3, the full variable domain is KAGVTQTPRYLIKTRGQQVTLSCSPISGHRSVSWYQQTPGQGLQFLFEYFSETQRNKGNFPGRFSGRQFSNSRSEMNVSTLELGDSALYLCASSAAGQGTFFGQGTRLTVV.

The CDR3 protein is CASRQIQGTDTQYF. The CDR3 DNA reads as TGTGCCAGCAGGCAGATCCAGGGGACAGATACGCAGTATTTT. J is TRBJ2-3 and V is TRBV2; possible D gene TRBD1, 6 bases. The V gene's germline CDR1 is SNHLY and CDR2 FYNNEI. The germline V and J ends were trimmed by 6 bases and 3 bases, with 13 bases remaining between them. The CDR3 runs 14 residues.

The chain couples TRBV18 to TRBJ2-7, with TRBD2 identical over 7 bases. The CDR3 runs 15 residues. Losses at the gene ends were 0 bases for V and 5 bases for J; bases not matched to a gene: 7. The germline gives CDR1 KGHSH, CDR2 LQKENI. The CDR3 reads CASSPPGLGRDEQYF. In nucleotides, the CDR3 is TGTGCCAGCTCACCACCGGGGCTAGGGAGGGACGAGCAGTACTTC. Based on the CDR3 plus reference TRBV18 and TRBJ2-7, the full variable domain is NAGVMQNPRHLVRRRGQEARLRCSPMKGHSHVYWYRQLPEEGLKFMVYLQKENIIDESGMPKERFSAEFPKEGPSILRIQQVVRGDSAAYFCASSPPGLGRDEQYFGPGTRLTVT.

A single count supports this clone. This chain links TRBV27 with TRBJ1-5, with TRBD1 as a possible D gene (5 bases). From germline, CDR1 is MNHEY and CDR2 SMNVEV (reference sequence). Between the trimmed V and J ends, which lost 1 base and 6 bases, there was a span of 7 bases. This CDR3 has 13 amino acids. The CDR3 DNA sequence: TGTGCCAGCAGTTTATGGGGCAGTCAGCCCCAGCATTTT. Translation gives CASSLWGSQPQHF.

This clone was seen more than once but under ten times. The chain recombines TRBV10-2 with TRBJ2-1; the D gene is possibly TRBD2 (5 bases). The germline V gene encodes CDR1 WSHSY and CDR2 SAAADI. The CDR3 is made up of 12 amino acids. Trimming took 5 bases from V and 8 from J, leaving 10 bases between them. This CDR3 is CASSLGSDEQFF. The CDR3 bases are TGCGCCAGCAGTCTCGGTAGCGATGAGCAGTTCTTC.